This passage covers 25 T cell receptor beta chains from one sample sequenced in a study of blood T cells in healthy people across ages. Alongside a J-beta primer mix, a sample-barcoded 5' primer served in a second PCR lasting 7 to 11 cycles. TCRdb reprocessed the 5' RACE reads with MiXCR, giving one entry per CDR3 protein. The repertoire has some 1.5 million distinct CDR3 sequences, over 25% of them found once; the top ten carry roughly 8%. The sample taken for sequencing was blood. The receptor set was obtained from a woman between 25 and 40 years old in good health.

This chain joins TRBV5-1 and TRBJ2-5, with 7 bases fitting TRBD1. The CDR3 runs to 15 residues. After removal of 0 bases from V and 4 bases from J, the junction contained 6 bases not matched to a gene. Germline CDR1 reads SGHRS; CDR2 reads YFSETQ. As DNA, the CDR3 is TGCGCCAGCAGCTTGGGCGAGGGGGCGGGAGAGACCCAGTACTTC. This translates into CASSLGEGAGETQYF. Full variable domain (missing parts from reference TRBV5-1 and TRBJ2-5): KAGVTQTPRYLIKTRGQQVTLSCSPISGHRSVSWYQQTPGQGLQFLFEYFSETQRNKGNFPGRFSGRQFSNSRSEMNVSTLELGDSALYLCASSLGEGAGETQYFGPGTRLLVL.

The CDR3 is CASSLVGQVTNEQFF. As DNA, the CDR3 is TGTGCCAGCAGCTTAGTGGGACAAGTAACTAATGAGCAGTTCTTC. The rearrangement joins TRBV7-9 to TRBJ2-1; maybe TRBD1 (6 bases). Deletions cut 1 base from V and 7 bases from J, with 14 bases between. The CDR3 has 15 amino acids. The germline gives CDR1 SEHNR, CDR2 FQNEAQ (reference sequence).

The chain has TRBV20-1 and TRBJ1-4; weak D call: TRBD1 (5 bases). CDR3 size: 14 residues. Trimming removed 0 bases at V and 8 bases at J, with 13 bases between. Per the germline V gene, CDR1 is DFQATT and CDR2 is SNEGSKA (reference sequence). The CDR3 DNA reads as TGCAGTGCTAGAGATACCGGGGGATCCGAAAAACTGTTTTTT. It codes for CSARDTGGSEKLFF.

This clonotype was observed at least ten times. This chain uses TRBV20-1 with TRBJ2-3; D uncertain. The V gene lost 6 bases and the J gene lost 2 bases, with 6 bases spanning the gap. The germline V gene has CDR1 DFQATT and CDR2 SNEGSKA (reference sequence). This CDR3 is 11 amino acids long. The CDR3 sequence is CSAENTDTQYF. Written as DNA, the CDR3 is TGCAGTGCCGAGAACACAGATACGCAGTATTTT.

This clonotype was observed at least ten times. The chain is built from TRBV20-1 and TRBJ2-7, with 7 bases lining up with TRBD1. The germline V gene has CDR1 DFQATT and CDR2 SNEGSKA (reference sequence). Trimming removed 6 bases from V and 2 bases from J; junction bases left unmatched: 10. The CDR3 is made up of 14 amino acids. The CDR3 region is CSASPRQGAYEQYF. The CDR3 DNA sequence: TGCAGTGCGAGCCCGAGGCAGGGGGCCTACGAGCAGTACTTC.

The chain couples TRBV14 to TRBJ2-3; no definite D call. The CDR3 is 15 amino acids. V was trimmed by 3 bases and J by 1 base, leaving 11 bases between them. Germline lookup yields CDR1 SGHDN and CDR2 FVKESK. CDR3 in amino acids: CASSHLLRGTDTQYF. The CDR3 DNA reads as TGTGCCAGCAGCCACCTCTTGCGCGGCACAGATACGCAGTATTTT.

As concerns this clonotype: Possible read error: a much larger clone is one base away. V and J are TRBV10-3 and TRBJ2-1; D is possibly TRBD2 (6 bases). Per the germline V gene, CDR1 is ENHRY and CDR2 is SYGVKD. This CDR3 spans 16 amino acids. This chain's CDR3 is CVISEPGVRSYNEQFF. The CDR3 DNA sequence: TGTGTCATCAGTGAGCCGGGGGTGCGCTCCTACAATGAGCAGTTCTTC.

This clonotype was seen more than once but under ten times. The V and J genes are TRBV7-2 and TRBJ1-2; 9 bases are a match to TRBD1. Germline assignment: CDR1 SGHTA and CDR2 FQGNSA. The trim removed 7 bases at V and 10 bases at J, leaving 10 bases unmatched. The CDR3 runs to 13 residues. The CDR3 spells CASTLGGTGPYTF. CDR3 in DNA: TGTGCCAGCACCTTGGGCGGGACAGGGCCCTACACCTTC.

This clonotype was counted between two and nine times. The genes are TRBV7-9 and TRBJ2-5; D uncertain. The end of the DNA is better explained by TRBJ2-7, so the J call may be wrong. Germline V gene data show CDR1 as SEHNR and CDR2 as FQNEAQ (reference sequence). The CDR3 consists of 14 residues. The CDR3 protein is CASSPDLIEGEQYF. DNA of the CDR3: TGTGCCAGCAGCCCCGACCTAATAGAAGGCGAGCAGTACTTC.

This clonotype is a singleton in its sample. Since a much larger clone is just one base distant, this may be a read error. The chain has TRBV29-1 and TRBJ2-7; D ambiguous. CDR3 length: 13 amino acids. V lost 5 bases and J 2 bases, leaving 13 bases between the germline ends. Germline-derived CDR1 and CDR2 are SQVTM and ANQGSEA. CDR3 loop: CSVLYSGTYEQYF. CDR3 DNA: TGCAGCGTTCTGTACTCTGGGACCTACGAGCAGTACTTC.

The chain has TRBV18 and TRBJ1-1, with D possibly being TRBD1 (6 bases). The CDR3 runs to 15 residues. Germline CDR1 KGHSH, CDR2 LQKENI. V lost 4 bases, J lost 0 bases, and 12 bases lay in between. The CDR3 DNA is TGTGCCAGCTCACGGAGGGGGTTCATGAACACTGAAGCTTTCTTT. It is translated as CASSRRGFMNTEAFF.

The rearrangement links TRBV5-1 to TRBJ2-1; D remains ambiguous. The V and J ends lost 0 bases and 5 bases respectively, with 12 bases between them. CDR1 and CDR2 (germline): SGHRS, YFSETQ. The CDR3 runs to 15 residues. CDR3 in amino acids: CASSLGLNSDNEQFF. The CDR3, as DNA: TGCGCCAGCAGCTTGGGCCTTAACTCTGACAATGAGCAGTTCTTC.

In its sample, this clonotype was seen many times. The V and J genes are TRBV4-1 and TRBJ1-2; D gene ambiguous. The CDR3 runs 14 residues. Germline assignment: CDR1 MGHRA and CDR2 YSYEKL. V lost 0 bases, J lost 4 bases, and 9 bases lay in between. CDR3 residues: CASSQDPGGYGYTF. CDR3 nucleotide sequence: TGCGCCAGCAGCCAAGATCCGGGAGGCTATGGCTACACCTTC.

The rearrangement joins TRBV20-1 to TRBJ1-4, with a weak D call TRBD1 (5 bases). The germline V gene encodes CDR1 DFQATT and CDR2 SNEGSKA (reference sequence). The CDR3 contains 14 residues. V lost 6 bases and J 0 bases, leaving 11 bases between the germline ends. In DNA, the CDR3 is TGCAGTGCGATCCCCAGGGCAACTAATGAAAAACTGTTTTTT. Protein product: CSAIPRATNEKLFF.

Points on this clonotype: One end of the junction varies from germline; a read error may be responsible. The genes are TRBV12-3 or TRBV12-4 and TRBJ2-5; 9 bases fit TRBD1. The tail of the sequence fits TRBJ2-7 better, so the J call may be wrong. The CDR3 contains 15 residues. In nucleotides, the CDR3 is TGTGTCAGCAGTTCCCCGGGACAGGGACCCTCCGAGCAGTACTTC. Its translation: CVSSSPGQGPSEQYF.

In the case of this clonotype: An end of the junction does not agree with germline; a read error may underlie this. V gene TRBV6-4 combines with J gene TRBJ1-2; D is uncertain. The V gene's germline CDR1 is MRHNA and CDR2 SNTAGT. The CDR3 runs to 11 residues. CDR3 nucleotide sequence: TGTGCCACCAGTGACTCATTTGGCTACACCTTC. Protein sequence: CATSDSFGYTF.

The chain recombines TRBV5-1 with TRBJ2-6, with D uncertain. CDR3 length: 13 residues. V lost 10 bases and J lost 13, with 21 bases in between. Germline lookup yields CDR1 SGHRS and CDR2 YFSETQ. The CDR3 sequence: CASTRMDLGVLTF. CDR3 coding DNA: TGCGCCTCCACACGAATGGACCTCGGGGTCCTGACTTTC.

J is TRBJ2-7 and V is TRBV7-2; 12 bases are a match to TRBD2. Germline trimming cut 3 bases from V and 0 bases from J; bases unmatched to any gene: 9. Germline V gives CDR1 SGHTA, CDR2 FQGNSA. This CDR3 has 18 amino acids. The CDR3, as DNA: TGTGCCAGCAGCTTTCGAGGACTAGCGGGGACCACCTCCTACGAGCAGTACTTC. Its protein product is CASSFRGLAGTTSYEQYF.

The chain is built from TRBV7-3 and TRBJ2-1; 10 bases are a match to TRBD2. The V gene end was trimmed by 4 bases and the J gene end by 3 bases; junction bases not matched to a gene: 9. CDR3 length equals 17 residues. The germline V gene has CDR1 SGHTA and CDR2 FQGTGA. CDR3 region: CASSSAYLAGVYNEQFF. The CDR3 region has the DNA TGTGCCAGCAGCTCCGCCTACCTAGCGGGGGTCTACAATGAGCAGTTCTTC.

The chain uses TRBV12-3 or TRBV12-4 and TRBJ1-5; 7 bases line up with TRBD1. The CDR3 extends over 15 amino acids. Unmatched junction bases numbered 7, after V lost 5 bases and J lost 3 bases. The CDR3 DNA follows: TGTGCCAGCAGTCCGACAGGGAGCCCCAATCAGCCCCAGCATTTT. Its translation: CASSPTGSPNQPQHF.

The table lists this clonotype with a few counts. The rearrangement links TRBV18 to TRBJ2-5, with unresolved D. The CDR3 is 16 residues long. Germline V gene lookup returns CDR1 KGHSH and CDR2 LQKENI. Trimming removed 1 base from V and 1 base from J, with 13 bases in between. The CDR3 DNA is TGTGCCAGCTCACCACGTCTAGAGTCTTTCCAAGAGACCCAGTACTTC. It is translated as CASSPRLESFQETQYF.

This chain joins TRBV29-1 and TRBJ2-1, with TRBD1 as a possible D gene (6 bases). The germline V and J ends were trimmed by 6 bases and 4 bases, with 16 bases remaining between them. The CDR3 spans 14 residues. CDR1 SQVTM and CDR2 ANQGSEA come from the germline V gene. The CDR3 loop reads CSVKSGQLYNEQFF. The CDR3 DNA is TGCAGCGTCAAGTCGGGACAACTATACAATGAGCAGTTCTTC.

This chain uses TRBV7-9 with TRBJ2-1, with 8 nucleotides matching TRBD1. The V gene's germline CDR1 is SEHNR and CDR2 FQNEAQ (reference sequence). Unmatched junction bases numbered 8, after V lost 5 bases and J lost 8 bases. The CDR3 contains 14 residues. CDR3 sequence reads: CASSGGQVYDEQFF. The CDR3 nucleotides are TGTGCCAGCAGCGGGGGACAGGTGTACGATGAGCAGTTCTTC. The full variable domain, rest sourced from reference TRBV7-9 and TRBJ2-1, is DTGVSQNPRHKITKRGQNVTFRCDPISEHNRLYWYRQTLGQGPEFLTYFQNEAQLEKSRLLSDRFSAERPKGSFSTLEIQRTEQGDSAMYLCASSGGQVYDEQFFGPGTRLTVL.

This clonotype was found a few times. Compared with germline, one end of the junction differs, possibly owing to a read error. The chain recombines TRBV6-1 with TRBJ2-1; TRBD1 or TRBD2 may be the D gene (5 bases each). CDR3 size: 20 residues. From germline, CDR1 is MNHNS and CDR2 SASEGT. CDR3 bases: TGTGCCAGCAGTGAGGGGCGGTGGTGGAATCGGGACGCCTCCTGCAATGAGCAGTTCTTC. It translates to CASSEGRWWNRDASCNEQFF.

Note on this clonotype: Sequence at one end of the junction differs from germline and may be a read error. The rearrangement joins TRBV7-9 to TRBJ1-5; D gene unclear. CDR1 and CDR2 (germline): SEHNR, FQNEAQ (reference sequence). The CDR3 runs 14 residues. For the CDR3, the DNA is TGTGCCAGCAGCTTCGAGACGGAAGCCCAGCCCCGGCATTTT. Protein product: CASSFETEAQPRHF.